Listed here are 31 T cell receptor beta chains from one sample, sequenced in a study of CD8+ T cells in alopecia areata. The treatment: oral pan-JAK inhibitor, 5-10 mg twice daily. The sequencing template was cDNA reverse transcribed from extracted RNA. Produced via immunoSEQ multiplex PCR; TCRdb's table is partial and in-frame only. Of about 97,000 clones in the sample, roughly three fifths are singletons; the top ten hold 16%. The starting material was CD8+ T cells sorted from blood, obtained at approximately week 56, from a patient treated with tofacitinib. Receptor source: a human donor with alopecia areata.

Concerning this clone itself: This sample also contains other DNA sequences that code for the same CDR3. In DNA form, the CDR3 reads TGCGCCAGCAGCCAAGGACAGGGGGTACAGCCCCAGCATTTT. Translating gives CASSQGQGVQPQHF. The genes are TRBV4-1 and TRBJ1-5, with 9 bases aligning to TRBD1. The CDR3 runs to 14 residues. Per the germline V gene, CDR1 is MGHRA and CDR2 is YSYEKL. The V and J ends lost 1 base and 7 bases, in that order; junction bases with no gene match: 2.

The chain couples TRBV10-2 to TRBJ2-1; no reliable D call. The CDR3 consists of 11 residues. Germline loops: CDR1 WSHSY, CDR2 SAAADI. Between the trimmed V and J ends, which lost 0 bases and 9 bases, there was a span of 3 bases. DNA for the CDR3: TGCGCCAGCAGTGAGTCTGTTGAGCAGTTCTTC. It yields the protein CASSESVEQFF.

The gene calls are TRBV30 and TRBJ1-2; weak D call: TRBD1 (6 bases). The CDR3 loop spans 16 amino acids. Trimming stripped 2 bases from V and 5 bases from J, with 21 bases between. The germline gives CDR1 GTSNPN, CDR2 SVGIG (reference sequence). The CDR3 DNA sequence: TGTGCCTGGAGTAGTTGGCAGGGGATCGGAAAATATGGCTACACCTTC. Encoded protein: CAWSSWQGIGKYGYTF.

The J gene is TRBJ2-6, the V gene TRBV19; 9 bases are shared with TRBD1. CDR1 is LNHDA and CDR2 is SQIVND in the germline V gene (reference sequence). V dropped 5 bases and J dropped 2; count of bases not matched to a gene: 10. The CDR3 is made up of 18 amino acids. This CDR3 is CASSFLQGAVTGANVLTF. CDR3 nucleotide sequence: TGTGCCAGTAGTTTCCTACAGGGGGCTGTGACTGGGGCCAACGTCCTGACTTTC.

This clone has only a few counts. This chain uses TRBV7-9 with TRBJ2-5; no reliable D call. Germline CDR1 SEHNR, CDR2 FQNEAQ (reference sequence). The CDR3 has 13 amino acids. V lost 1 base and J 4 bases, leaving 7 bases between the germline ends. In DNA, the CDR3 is TGTGCCAGCAGCTTAGGGGCAGCAGAGACCCAGTACTTC. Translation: CASSLGAAETQYF.

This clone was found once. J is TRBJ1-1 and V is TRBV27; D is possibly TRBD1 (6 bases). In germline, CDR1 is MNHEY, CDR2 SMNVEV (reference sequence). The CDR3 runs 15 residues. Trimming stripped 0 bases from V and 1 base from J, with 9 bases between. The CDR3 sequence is CASSLSDSSNTEAFF. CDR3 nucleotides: TGTGCCAGCAGTTTATCGGACAGCTCGAACACTGAAGCTTTCTTT.

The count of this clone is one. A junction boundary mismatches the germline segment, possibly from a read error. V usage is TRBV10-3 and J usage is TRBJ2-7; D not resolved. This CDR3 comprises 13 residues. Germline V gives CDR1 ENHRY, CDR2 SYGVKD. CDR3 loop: CATSEGGVGEQYF. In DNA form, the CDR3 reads TGTGCCACCAGTGAAGGTGGAGTGGGCGAGCAGTACTTC.

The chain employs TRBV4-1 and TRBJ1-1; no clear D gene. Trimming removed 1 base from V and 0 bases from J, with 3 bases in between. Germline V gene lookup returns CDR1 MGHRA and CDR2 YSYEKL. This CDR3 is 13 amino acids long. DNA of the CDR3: TGCGCCAGCAGCCAAGTGGTGAACACTGAAGCTTTCTTT. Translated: CASSQVVNTEAFF.

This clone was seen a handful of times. The CDR3 sequence: CASSQGRGREQYF. CDR3 DNA sequence: TGCGCCAGCAGCCAAGGCAGGGGGCGTGAGCAGTACTTC. The gene calls are TRBV4-1 and TRBJ2-7, with TRBD1 matching over 8 bases. V was pared by 1 base and J by 7 bases, with 3 bases of the junction left unmatched. This CDR3 is built from 13 residues. Germline V CDR1 and CDR2: MGHRA, YSYEKL.

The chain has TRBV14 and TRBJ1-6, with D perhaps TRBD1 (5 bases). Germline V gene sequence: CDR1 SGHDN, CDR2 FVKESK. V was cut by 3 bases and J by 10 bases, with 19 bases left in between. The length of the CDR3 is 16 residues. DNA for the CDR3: TGTGCCAGCAGCCATGAAACCGGGACCTACGACTCACCCCTCCACTTT. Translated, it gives CASSHETGTYDSPLHF.

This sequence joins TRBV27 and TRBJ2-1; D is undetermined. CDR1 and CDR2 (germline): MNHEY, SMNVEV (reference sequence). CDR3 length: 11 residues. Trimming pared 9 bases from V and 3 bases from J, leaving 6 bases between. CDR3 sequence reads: CASWNYNEQFF. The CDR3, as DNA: TGTGCCAGTTGGAACTACAATGAGCAGTTCTTC.

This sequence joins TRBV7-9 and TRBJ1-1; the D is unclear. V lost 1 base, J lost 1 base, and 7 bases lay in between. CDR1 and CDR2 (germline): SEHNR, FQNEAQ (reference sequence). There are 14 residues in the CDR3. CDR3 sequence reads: CASSLDRGNTEAFF. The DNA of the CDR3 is TGTGCCAGCAGCTTAGATAGAGGGAACACTGAAGCTTTCTTT.

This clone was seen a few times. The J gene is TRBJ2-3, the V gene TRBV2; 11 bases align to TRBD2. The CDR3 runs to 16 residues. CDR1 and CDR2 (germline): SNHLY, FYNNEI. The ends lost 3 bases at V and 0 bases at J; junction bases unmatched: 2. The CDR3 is CASSDASGGSTDTQYF. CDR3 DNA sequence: TGTGCCAGCAGTGATGCTAGCGGGGGGAGCACAGATACGCAGTATTTT.

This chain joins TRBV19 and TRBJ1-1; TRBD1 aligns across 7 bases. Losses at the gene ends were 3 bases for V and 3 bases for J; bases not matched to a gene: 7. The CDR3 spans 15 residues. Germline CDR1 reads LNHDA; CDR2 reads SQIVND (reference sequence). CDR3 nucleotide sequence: TGTGCCAGTAGTATGGTAAGGGGGCTGGACACTGAAGCTTTCTTT. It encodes CASSMVRGLDTEAFF.

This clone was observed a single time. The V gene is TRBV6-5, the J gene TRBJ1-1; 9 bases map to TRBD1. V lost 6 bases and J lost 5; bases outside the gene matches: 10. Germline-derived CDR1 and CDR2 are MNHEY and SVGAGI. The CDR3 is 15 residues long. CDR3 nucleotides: TGTGCCAGCAGATACGGACAGGGGAAGGGGACTGAAGCTTTCTTT. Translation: CASRYGQGKGTEAFF.

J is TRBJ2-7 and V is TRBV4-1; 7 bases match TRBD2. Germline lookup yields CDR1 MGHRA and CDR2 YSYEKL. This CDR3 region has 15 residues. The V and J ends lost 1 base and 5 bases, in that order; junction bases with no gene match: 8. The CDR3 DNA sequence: TGCGCCAGCAGCCAAGCCGCCACCAGCGGGAACGAGCAGTACTTC. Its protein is CASSQAATSGNEQYF.

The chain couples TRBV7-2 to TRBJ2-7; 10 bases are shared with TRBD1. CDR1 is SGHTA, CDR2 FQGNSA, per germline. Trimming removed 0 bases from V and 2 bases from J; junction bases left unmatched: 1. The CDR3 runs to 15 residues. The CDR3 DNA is TGTGCCAGCAGCTTAGCTGGGACAGGGGCCTACGAGCAGTACTTC. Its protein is CASSLAGTGAYEQYF.

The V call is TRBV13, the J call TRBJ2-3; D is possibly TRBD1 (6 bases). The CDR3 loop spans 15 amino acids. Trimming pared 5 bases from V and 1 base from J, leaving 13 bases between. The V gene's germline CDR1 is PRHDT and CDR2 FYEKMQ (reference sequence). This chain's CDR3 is CASSPNRDGTDTQYF. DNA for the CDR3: TGTGCCAGCAGCCCAAACAGGGACGGCACAGATACGCAGTATTTT.

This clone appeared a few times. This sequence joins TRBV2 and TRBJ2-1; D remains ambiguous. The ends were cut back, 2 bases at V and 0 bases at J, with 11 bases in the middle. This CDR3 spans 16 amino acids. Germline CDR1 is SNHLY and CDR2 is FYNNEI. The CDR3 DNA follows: TGTGCCAGCAGTGAATCTGGATACTTCTCCTACAATGAGCAGTTCTTC. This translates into CASSESGYFSYNEQFF.

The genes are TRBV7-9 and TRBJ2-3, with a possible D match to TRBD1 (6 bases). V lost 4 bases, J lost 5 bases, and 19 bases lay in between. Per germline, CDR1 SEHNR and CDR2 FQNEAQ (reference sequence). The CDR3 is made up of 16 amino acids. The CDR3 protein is CASSSLEGVLVDTQYF. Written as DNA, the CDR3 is TGTGCCAGCAGCTCCCTTGAGGGGGTGTTGGTAGATACGCAGTATTTT.

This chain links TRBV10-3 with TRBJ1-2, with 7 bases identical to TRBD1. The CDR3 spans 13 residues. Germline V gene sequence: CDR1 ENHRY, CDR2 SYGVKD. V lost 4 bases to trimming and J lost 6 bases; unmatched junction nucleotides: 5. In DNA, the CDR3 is TGTGCCATCAGTGTGGAGGGGGCGGATGGCTACACCTTC. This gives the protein CAISVEGADGYTF.

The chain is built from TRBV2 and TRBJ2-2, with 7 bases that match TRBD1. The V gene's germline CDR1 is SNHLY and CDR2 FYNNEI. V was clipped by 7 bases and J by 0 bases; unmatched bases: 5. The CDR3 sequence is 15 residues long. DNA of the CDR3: TGTGCCAGCACCCGGGGACAGTCGAACACCGGGGAGCTGTTTTTT. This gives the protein CASTRGQSNTGELFF.

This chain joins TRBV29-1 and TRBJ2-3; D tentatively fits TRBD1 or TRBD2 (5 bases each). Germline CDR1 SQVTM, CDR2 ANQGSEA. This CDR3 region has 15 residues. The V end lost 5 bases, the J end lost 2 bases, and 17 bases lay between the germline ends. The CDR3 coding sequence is TGCAGCGTTTCCCCGGGACCCAAGTCCACAGATACGCAGTATTTT. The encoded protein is CSVSPGPKSTDTQYF.

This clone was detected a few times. The CDR3 sequence: CAWKEGSTQYF. In DNA, the CDR3 is TGTGCCTGGAAGGAGGGGAGTACGCAGTATTTT. The chain combines TRBV30 with TRBJ2-3, with D possibly matching TRBD2 (6 bases). Trimming removed 4 bases at V and 8 bases at J, with 10 bases between. The CDR3 is made up of 11 amino acids. CDR1 and CDR2 (germline): GTSNPN, SVGIG (reference sequence).

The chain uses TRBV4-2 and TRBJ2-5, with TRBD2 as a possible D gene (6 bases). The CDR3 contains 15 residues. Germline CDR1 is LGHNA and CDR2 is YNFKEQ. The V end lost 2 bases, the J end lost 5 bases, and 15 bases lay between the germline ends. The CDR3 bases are TGTGCCAGCAGCCAATTCATGACTAGTTCGGAGACCCAGTACTTC. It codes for CASSQFMTSSETQYF.

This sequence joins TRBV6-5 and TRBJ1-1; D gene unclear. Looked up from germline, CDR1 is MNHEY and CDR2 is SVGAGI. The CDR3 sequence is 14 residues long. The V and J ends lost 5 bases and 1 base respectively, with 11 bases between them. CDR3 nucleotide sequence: TGTGCCAGCAGTAGGGCAGGCCCGAACACTGAAGCTTTCTTT. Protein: CASSRAGPNTEAFF.

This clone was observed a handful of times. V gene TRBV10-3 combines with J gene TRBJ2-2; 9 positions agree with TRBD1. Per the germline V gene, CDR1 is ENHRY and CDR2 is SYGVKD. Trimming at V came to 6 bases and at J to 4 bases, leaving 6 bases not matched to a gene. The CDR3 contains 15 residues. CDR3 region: CAISPGTGITGELFF. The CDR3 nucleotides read TGTGCCATCAGCCCCGGGACAGGGATCACCGGGGAGCTGTTTTTT.

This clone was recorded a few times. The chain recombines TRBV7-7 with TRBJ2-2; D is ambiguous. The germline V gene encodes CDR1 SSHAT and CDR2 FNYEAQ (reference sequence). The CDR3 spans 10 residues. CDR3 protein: CAKGTGELFF. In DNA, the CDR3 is TGTGCTAAAGGGACCGGGGAGCTGTTTTTT.

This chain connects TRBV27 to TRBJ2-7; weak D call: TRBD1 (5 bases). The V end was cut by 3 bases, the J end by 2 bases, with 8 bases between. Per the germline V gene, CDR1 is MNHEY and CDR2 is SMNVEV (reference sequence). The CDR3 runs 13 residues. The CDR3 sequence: CASSFLGAYEQYF. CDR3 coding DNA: TGTGCCAGCAGTTTTCTAGGGGCCTACGAGCAGTACTTC.

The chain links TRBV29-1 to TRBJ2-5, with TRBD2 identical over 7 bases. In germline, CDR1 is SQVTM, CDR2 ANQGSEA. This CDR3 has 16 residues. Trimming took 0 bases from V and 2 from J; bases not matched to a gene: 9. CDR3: CSVEEGVRGEQETQYF. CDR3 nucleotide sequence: TGCAGCGTTGAAGAAGGGGTACGGGGGGAACAAGAGACCCAGTACTTC.

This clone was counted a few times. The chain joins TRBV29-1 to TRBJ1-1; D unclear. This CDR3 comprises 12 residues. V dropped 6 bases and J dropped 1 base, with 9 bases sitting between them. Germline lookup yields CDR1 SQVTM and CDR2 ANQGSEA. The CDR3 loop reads CSVRLGNTEAFF. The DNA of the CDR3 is TGCAGCGTCCGACTTGGGAACACTGAAGCTTTCTTT.